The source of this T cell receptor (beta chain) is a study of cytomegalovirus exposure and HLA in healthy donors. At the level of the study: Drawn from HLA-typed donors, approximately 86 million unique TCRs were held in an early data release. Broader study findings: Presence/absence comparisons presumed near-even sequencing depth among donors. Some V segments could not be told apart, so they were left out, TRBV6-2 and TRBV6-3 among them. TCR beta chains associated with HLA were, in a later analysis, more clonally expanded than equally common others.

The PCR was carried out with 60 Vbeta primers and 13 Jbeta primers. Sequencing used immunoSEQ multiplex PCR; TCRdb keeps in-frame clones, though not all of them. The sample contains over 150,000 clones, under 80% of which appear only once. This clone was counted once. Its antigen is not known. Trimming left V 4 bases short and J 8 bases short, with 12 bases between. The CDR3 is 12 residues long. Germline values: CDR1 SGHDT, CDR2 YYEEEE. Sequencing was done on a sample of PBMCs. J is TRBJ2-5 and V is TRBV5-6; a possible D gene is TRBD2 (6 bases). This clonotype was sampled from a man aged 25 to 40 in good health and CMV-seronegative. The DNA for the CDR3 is TGTGCCAGCAGCCCCGGGGGTGCCACCCAGTACTTC. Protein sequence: CASSPGGATQYF.